The source of this T cell receptor (beta chain) is a study of blood T cell repertoires in COVID-19. The assay was immunoSEQ multiplex PCR, and TCRdb's table has in-frame clones only and misses some. The table lists about 230,000 clones, approximately 82% of them singletons. Germline V gives CDR1 MNHEY, CDR2 SVGAGI. There are 15 residues in the CDR3. Losses at the gene ends were 6 bases for V and 5 bases for J; bases not matched to a gene: 11. The TCR was taken from a woman in her 70s with active or convalescent COVID-19. Sequencing was done on a sample of peripheral blood. This chain joins TRBV6-5 and TRBJ2-7, with 9 bases fitting TRBD2. This chain's CDR3 is CASSGQLAGANEQYF. DNA for the CDR3: TGTGCCAGCAGCGGACAGTTAGCGGGAGCGAACGAGCAGTACTTC.